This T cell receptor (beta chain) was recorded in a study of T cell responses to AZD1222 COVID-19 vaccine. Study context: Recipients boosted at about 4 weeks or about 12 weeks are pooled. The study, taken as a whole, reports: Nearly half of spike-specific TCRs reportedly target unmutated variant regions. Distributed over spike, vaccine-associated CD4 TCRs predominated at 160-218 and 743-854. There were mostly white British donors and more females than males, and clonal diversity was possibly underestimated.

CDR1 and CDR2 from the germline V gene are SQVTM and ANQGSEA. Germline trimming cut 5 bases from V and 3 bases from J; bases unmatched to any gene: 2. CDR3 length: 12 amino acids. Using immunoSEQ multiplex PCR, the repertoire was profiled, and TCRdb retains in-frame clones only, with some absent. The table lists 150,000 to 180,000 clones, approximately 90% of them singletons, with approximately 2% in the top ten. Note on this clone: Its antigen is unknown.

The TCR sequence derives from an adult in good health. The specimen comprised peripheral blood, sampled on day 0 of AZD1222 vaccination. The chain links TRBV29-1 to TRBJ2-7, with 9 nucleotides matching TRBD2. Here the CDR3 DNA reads TGCAGCGTTAGGACTAGCGACTACGAGCAGTACTTC. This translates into CSVRTSDYEQYF.